These 13 T cell receptor beta chains originate from one sample sequenced in a study of blood T cell repertoires in COVID-19. Clones were read by immunoSEQ multiplex PCR, and TCRdb kept only the in-frame ones, dropping some. The sample consists of approximately 150,000 clones, about four fifths of them appearing once. Input material: PBMCs or T cells enriched from blood (not recorded which). Receptors were obtained from a man between 60 and 75 years old who had recovered from COVID-19.

The chain uses TRBV27 and TRBJ2-7; 11 bases are shared with TRBD1. From germline, CDR1 is MNHEY and CDR2 SMNVEV (reference sequence). V was clipped by 5 bases and J by 5 bases; unmatched bases: 14. There are 17 residues in the CDR3. The CDR3 coding sequence is TGTGCCAGCAGTCTTTTCTTCATACCGGGACAGGGGGACGAGCAGTACTTC. This gives the protein CASSLFFIPGQGDEQYF.

This CDR3 is CASRGGAGPNEQYF. CDR3 DNA: TGTGCCAGCAGAGGCGGTGCAGGGCCCAACGAGCAGTACTTC. The gene calls are TRBV6-6 and TRBJ2-7; possibly TRBD1 for D (5 bases). Germline-derived CDR1 and CDR2 are MNHNY and SVGAGI (reference sequence). The CDR3 consists of 14 residues. Between the trimmed V and J ends, which lost 6 bases and 5 bases, there was a span of 17 bases.

The chain couples TRBV4-1 to TRBJ1-3; 8 positions match TRBD1. The germline V gene encodes CDR1 MGHRA and CDR2 YSYEKL. Trimming removed 5 bases from V and 3 bases from J; junction bases left unmatched: 6. CDR3 length equals 15 residues. The CDR3 loop reads CASSLAGTGGNTIYF. The CDR3 DNA reads TGCGCCAGCAGCTTGGCCGGGACAGGTGGAAACACCATATATTTT.

This chain joins TRBV14 and TRBJ2-1; 10 nucleotides align to TRBD2. This CDR3 is built from 16 residues. Germline V gives CDR1 SGHDN, CDR2 FVKESK. J gave up 4 bases and V 5 bases, and 8 bases lay outside the gene matches. The chain's CDR3 is CASSLLAGGLYNEQFF. The CDR3 DNA follows: TGTGCCAGCAGCTTATTAGCGGGGGGTCTGTACAATGAGCAGTTCTTC.

This clone occurred once. The V call is TRBV5-1, the J call TRBJ2-7, with 8 bases aligning to TRBD2. Per germline, CDR1 SGHRS and CDR2 YFSETQ. The CDR3 length is 17 residues. With 0 bases clipped from V and 1 base from J, the junction kept 9 bases outside the gene matches. CDR3 nucleotides: TGCGCCAGCAGCTTGGCCTCGGGGCTAGCGGGTTCCTACGAGCAGTACTTC. Amino acids: CASSLASGLAGSYEQYF. The whole variable domain, remainder taken from reference TRBV5-1 and TRBJ2-7, is KAGVTQTPRYLIKTRGQQVTLSCSPISGHRSVSWYQQTPGQGLQFLFEYFSETQRNKGNFPGRFSGRQFSNSRSEMNVSTLELGDSALYLCASSLASGLAGSYEQYFGPGTRLTVT.

In its sample, this clone was seen once. J is TRBJ2-1 and V is TRBV3-1 (or the pseudogene TRBV3-2), with 7 bases that match TRBD1. Germline V lookup: CDR1 LGHDT, CDR2 YNNKEL (reference sequence). The CDR3 extends over 15 amino acids. J gave up 6 bases and V 1 base, and 6 bases lay outside the gene matches. CDR3 coding DNA: TGTGCCAGCAGCCAAGCCGGGACAGTGTCCAATGAGCAGTTCTTC. Its protein product is CASSQAGTVSNEQFF.

This chain links TRBV7-2 with TRBJ2-4; the match to TRBD2 covers 16 bases. Losses at the gene ends were 3 bases for V and 9 bases for J; bases not matched to a gene: 11. The CDR3 spans 18 residues. The germline gives CDR1 SGHTA, CDR2 FQGNSA. CDR3 in amino acids: CASSLLGLAGGYGVIQYF. The CDR3 coding sequence is TGTGCCAGCAGCTTGCTGGGACTAGCGGGGGGGTATGGGGTCATTCAGTACTTC.

This clone was seen only a few times. This rearrangement joins TRBV30 to TRBJ1-5, with 7 bases lining up with TRBD1. Losses at the gene ends were 2 bases for V and 6 bases for J; bases not matched to a gene: 1. The CDR3 extends over 12 amino acids. The germline V gene has CDR1 GTSNPN and CDR2 SVGIG (reference sequence). CDR3 residues: CAWSRGRQPQHF. The CDR3 DNA sequence: TGTGCCTGGAGTAGGGGGCGTCAGCCCCAGCATTTT.

This clone was seen more than once but under ten times. The chain has TRBV12-5 and TRBJ1-1; D is undetermined. The CDR3 loop spans 13 amino acids. Trimming left V 6 bases short and J 4 bases short, with 12 bases between. In germline, CDR1 is LGHNT, CDR2 FRNRAP. The CDR3 reads CASGSEVGTEAFF. As DNA, the CDR3 is TGTGCTAGTGGATCCGAGGTGGGCACTGAAGCTTTCTTT.

CDR3 amino acids: CASSSMTGLLEKLFF. As DNA, the CDR3 is TGTGCCAGCAGCTCGATGACAGGCCTACTTGAAAAACTGTTTTTT. V gene TRBV5-6 combines with J gene TRBJ1-4; weak D call: TRBD1 (6 bases). V was pared by 3 bases and J by 7 bases, with 16 bases between. CDR1 and CDR2 (germline): SGHDT, YYEEEE. The CDR3 has 15 amino acids.

The chain joins TRBV10-3 to TRBJ2-7; 9 bases are a match to TRBD1. Germline V gene sequence: CDR1 ENHRY, CDR2 SYGVKD. The CDR3 is made up of 17 amino acids. With V trimmed by 6 bases and J by 5 bases, 17 bases remained unmatched. DNA for the CDR3: TGTGCCATCAGCGGGCCCTTACGACAGGGGGTTAGCAACGAGCAGTACTTC. Protein product: CAISGPLRQGVSNEQYF.

The chain uses TRBV5-1 and TRBJ2-1; TRBD1 matches at 12 bases. CDR1 SGHRS and CDR2 YFSETQ come from the germline V gene. Trimming at V came to 4 bases and at J to 6 bases, leaving 5 bases not matched to a gene. This CDR3 is 15 amino acids long. CDR3 residues: CASSLGQGAFNEQFF. CDR3 nucleotides: TGCGCCAGCAGCCTGGGACAGGGGGCGTTCAATGAGCAGTTCTTC.

With regard to this clone: A read error may account for a junction end that differs from germline. The CDR3 DNA sequence: TGTGCTAGCAGCTTAAATGCGGCAAGCGGACAAGAGACCCAGTACTTC. Translating it yields CASSLNAASGQETQYF. This chain links TRBV7-7 with TRBJ2-5; the D gene is possibly TRBD2 (5 bases). In germline, CDR1 is SSHAT, CDR2 FNYEAQ (reference sequence). This CDR3 has 16 amino acids.